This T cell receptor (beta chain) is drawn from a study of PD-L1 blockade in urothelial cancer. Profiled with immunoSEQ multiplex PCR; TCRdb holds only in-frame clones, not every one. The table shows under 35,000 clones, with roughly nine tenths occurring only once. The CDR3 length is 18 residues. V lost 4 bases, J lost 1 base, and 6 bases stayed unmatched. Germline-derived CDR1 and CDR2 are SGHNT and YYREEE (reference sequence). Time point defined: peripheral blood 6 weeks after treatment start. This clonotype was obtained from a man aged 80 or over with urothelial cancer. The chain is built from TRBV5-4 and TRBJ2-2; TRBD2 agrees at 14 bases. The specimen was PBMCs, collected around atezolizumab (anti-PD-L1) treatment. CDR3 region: CASSPSTSGRVNTGELFF. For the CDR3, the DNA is TGTGCCAGCAGCCCATCGACTAGCGGGAGGGTGAACACCGGGGAGCTGTTTTTT.